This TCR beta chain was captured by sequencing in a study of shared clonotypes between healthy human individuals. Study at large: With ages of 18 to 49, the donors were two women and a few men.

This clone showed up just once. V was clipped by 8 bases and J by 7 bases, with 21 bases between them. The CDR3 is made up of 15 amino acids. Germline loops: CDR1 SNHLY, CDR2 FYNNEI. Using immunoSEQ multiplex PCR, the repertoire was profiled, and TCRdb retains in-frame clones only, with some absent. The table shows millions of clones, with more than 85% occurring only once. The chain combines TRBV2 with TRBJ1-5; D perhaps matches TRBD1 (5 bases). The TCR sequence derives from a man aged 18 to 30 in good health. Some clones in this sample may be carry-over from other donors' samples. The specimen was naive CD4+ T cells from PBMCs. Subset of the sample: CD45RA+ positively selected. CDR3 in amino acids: CASLETVSQGQPQHF. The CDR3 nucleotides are TGTGCCAGCCTGGAGACTGTCTCCCAGGGCCAGCCCCAGCATTTT. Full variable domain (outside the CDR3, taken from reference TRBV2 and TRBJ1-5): EPEVTQTPSHQVTQMGQEVILRCVPISNHLYFYWYRQILGQKVEFLVSFYNNEISEKSEIFDDQFSVERPDGSNFTLKIRSTKLEDSAMYFCASLETVSQGQPQHFGDGTRLSIL.